This TCR beta chain originates from a study of blood T cells in healthy people across ages (dated by TCRdb to about 2015). Study-wide context: In model experiments, roughly one uniquely barcoded TCR beta cDNA molecule per two T cells was captured by template switching. To track age-related changes in TCR beta repertoire diversity, the study relied on deep sequencing normalized with unique cDNA molecular identifiers. Donors were grouped into four age groups: young (average approximately 16 years), middle-aged (around 39), aged (roughly 67) and long-lived (about 90). Using the same blood draw, the study looked at two additional independent replicas of 1 million unique cDNA reads for two donors, one aged 18 to 29 and the other aged 80 or older.

The study at large found these results: Donor CMV infection status was unknown, potentially confounding age-related changes in expanded clonotypes. A strong correlation was found between observed TCR beta diversity and the percentage of naive T cells measured by flow cytometry. Observed TCR beta diversity per million T cells fell roughly linearly with age, and a significant reduction was already apparent by age roughly 40. Estimates of total diversity based on one million sequenced T cells were considered lower bounds and underestimates. The long-lived group showed more naive CD4+ T cells, fewer expanded clones and increased TCR diversity than the aged group, suggesting age selection. Since profiling was done on bulk unsorted PBMCs, naive and antigen-experienced compartments could not be conclusively compared.

Per the germline V gene (reference sequence), DFQATT is the CDR1 and SNEGSKA is the CDR2. The CDR3 spans 13 residues, from the cysteine through the phenylalanine. Of all the DNA, just the CDR3 is kept, 39 bases in frame from base 1. The junction shows trimming of 8 bases on V and 8 bases on J, and the gene matches do not reach 10 bases of it. Systemically healthy Caucasian individuals from Russia, around 39 in total and aged about 6 to 95 years, were included as donors. Each donor gave about 11 milliliters of peripheral blood, drawn into EDTA-treated Vacutainer tubes. Ficoll-Paque density-gradient centrifugation was used to isolate PBMCs, with at least 6.5 million per sample. Trizol reagent was used to extract total RNA from PBMCs, with at least 5 micrograms per sample. For every donor, flow cytometry on a PBMC aliquot measured the percentage of naive CD45RAhigh/CD27high T cells. As to this clonotype: No antigen is known for it. A much larger clone differs by one base, so this may be a read error.

Libraries were made using 5' RACE. Data came from an Illumina HiSeq 2500. A second 7 to 11 cycle PCR used a sample-barcoded 5' primer and a J-beta primer mix. Each TCR beta cDNA molecule received a unique molecular identifier from a template-switch 5' adaptor carrying 12 random nucleotides. Each sample yielded at least 3 million CDR3-containing paired-end reads. First-strand cDNA synthesis was performed from all RNA using the Mint cDNA synthesis kit, with priming by a TRBC-specific oligonucleotide. After uracil-DNA glycosylase treatment, a first 18-cycle PCR used universal primers M1SS and BC2_uni_R on all cDNA. Per the authors' processing: For normalization, 1 million high-quality reads were randomly selected from each sample, with every read carrying a distinct molecular identifier. Instead of being binned into consensus sequences, reads with shared molecular identifiers were discarded. MiTCR, run with a Q25 quality threshold and the strictest error-elimination algorithm, handled CDR3 identification, clonotype clustering and error correction. A nonparametric unseen species model with Euler transformation was used to estimate lower-bound total TCR beta diversity. The raw public data were reprocessed by TCRdb itself: fastp quality trimming at Q25, MiXCR clonotype calling, in-frame beta chains only. For every CDR3 protein sequence, its rows merge into one entry that carries the most common genes and DNA. The authors' filters were not applied to this entry. Recorded for this sample are approximately 900,000 distinct CDR3 sequences; about 29% of them occurred a single time. About 9.4% of the sample is taken by the ten largest.

In addition, the sample was reused for a study of T cells of mothers and their children. The second study, in turn, reports: The donors were nine systemically healthy Caucasian individuals, made up of three mothers and their six children. cDNA synthesis used all of the extracted RNA, with 1.5 ug of RNA in each 15 ul reaction. In the second PCR, the M1S primer added sample barcodes and 2-4 random nucleotides. Over 9.5 million TCR beta CDR3 reads were obtained for each mother, and 2.5 million to 3 million reads were obtained for each child. In both related and unrelated pairs, thymic selection shapes the output of TCR recombination in a similar way, with inherited differences having only a minor effect. Normalized repertoire overlap in related mother-child pairs was always slightly higher than in unrelated mother-child pairs, but the difference was never significant. No persistent microchimeric T cell clones were found, with a detection sensitivity of 85 to 100 clones per million clonotypes. In the study, deep NGS was used to compare the TCR beta repertoires of mothers and children, and features distinguishing related mother-child pairs from unrelated individuals were sought. Mothers averaged roughly 40 +/- 4 years of age and children averaged roughly 10 +/- 4 years. After adapter ligation was performed with NEBNext reagents, the libraries were sequenced on an Illumina HiSeq 2000 with 100+100 nt paired-end reads. To avoid cross-contamination, the mother libraries and the child libraries were prepared a month apart and sequenced in separate runs. Between roughly 500,000 and 2,100,000 distinct TCR beta clonotypes were identified per donor. Naive TCR beta clonotypes were estimated from low-frequency clonotypes matched to each donor's FACS-determined naive share, without sorting.

The specimen was blood. The clonotype originates from a woman in her thirties or forties in good health. The chain uses TRBV20-1 and TRBJ2-1; 9 central bases correspond to TRBD1. The CDR3 reads as follows: CSSDQDRGYEQFF. The nucleotides read TGCAGTTCAGACCAGGACAGGGGATATGAGCAGTTCTTC.